This T cell receptor (beta chain) was recovered during a study of T cells in women clearing cervical HPV infection. Sequenced by immunoSEQ multiplex PCR; TCRdb stores in-frame clones only, minus some. This sample's table reports 40,000 or so clones. The receptor comes from a woman aged 18 to 69 with a cervical HPV16 infection that either progressed to CIN3+ or cleared (not recorded which). Sequenced material: blood buffy coat.

CDR3 in amino acids: CAWSLGRSTDTYTF. The DNA read from the CDR3 is TGTGCCTGGAGTCTGGGGCGCAGCACAGATACC. The J gene is TRBJ1-2, the V gene TRBV30; D perhaps matches TRBD1 (5 bases). The observed sequence ends 3 residues before the CDR3 terminus, with the missing tail filled in from the germline J gene. CDR3 length: 14 residues. Germline V gene lookup returns CDR1 GTSNPN and CDR2 SVGIG (reference sequence).